This TCR beta chain was captured in a study of shared clonotypes between healthy human individuals. Terminally differentiated effector memory CD45RA+ cells were left out of the naive CD8 fraction, which was CD45RO-negative and positively selected for CCR7. Healthy adults negative for HIV, lacking recent acute infections or vaccinations, served as donors. Notes on this clone: Its antigen is still unknown.

Whole-study results and caveats: Around 5% was the fraction of naive CD4 clonotypes found shared across a few donors.

In the study's own analysis: ImmunoSEQ only sent back junction sequences with no quality scores, so filtering was done differently. The method was immunoSEQ multiplex PCR; TCRdb's version includes in-frame clones alone and lacks a portion of them. V and J calls and clone size are copied from that table; D and trimming were computed from the DNA. Seen here are about 580,000 clones, roughly 98% observed once, and the top ten hold 0.25% to 0.35%. The germline V gene has CDR1 SGHAT and CDR2 FQNNGV. V shed 0 bases and J shed 5 bases, with 4 bases lying between them. The CDR3 is made up of 13 amino acids. The TCR was taken from a man aged 25-40 years in good health. The chain employs TRBV11-2 and TRBJ2-2; D is unclear. The sample consisted of naive CD8+ T cells sorted from blood. CDR3 residues: CASSLEATGELFF. As DNA, the CDR3 is TGTGCCAGCAGCTTAGAAGCAACCGGGGAGCTGTTTTTT.